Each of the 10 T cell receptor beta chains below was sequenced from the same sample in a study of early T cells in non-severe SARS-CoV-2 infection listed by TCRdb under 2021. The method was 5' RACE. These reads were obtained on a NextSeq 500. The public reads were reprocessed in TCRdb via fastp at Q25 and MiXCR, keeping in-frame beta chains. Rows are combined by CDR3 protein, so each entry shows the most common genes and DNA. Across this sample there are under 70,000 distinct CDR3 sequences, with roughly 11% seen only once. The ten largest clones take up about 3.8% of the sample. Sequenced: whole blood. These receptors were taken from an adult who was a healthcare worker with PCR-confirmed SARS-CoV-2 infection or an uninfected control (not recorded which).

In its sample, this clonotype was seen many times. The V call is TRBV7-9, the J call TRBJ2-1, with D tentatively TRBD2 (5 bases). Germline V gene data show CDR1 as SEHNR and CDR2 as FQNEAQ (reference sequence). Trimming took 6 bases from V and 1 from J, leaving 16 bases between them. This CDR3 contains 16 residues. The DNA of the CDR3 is TGTGCCAGCAGTGGACTTGCGGGTAATTCCTACAATGAGCAGTTCTTC. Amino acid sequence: CASSGLAGNSYNEQFF.

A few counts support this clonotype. The CDR3: CASSLTTPGLVRQFF. The CDR3 bases are TGTGCCAGCAGTTTGACGACCCCCGGACTAGTTCGACAGTTCTTC. The rearrangement links TRBV6-2 or TRBV6-3 to TRBJ2-1; 7 positions match TRBD2. The J segment lost 13 bases and the V segment lost 4 bases, leaving 16 bases of the junction unmatched. The CDR3 is 15 amino acids. Per the germline V gene, CDR1 is MNHEY and CDR2 is SVGEGT.

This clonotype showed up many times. The CDR3 region has the DNA TGTGCCAGCAGCTTAAGGCAAGATTACAAGCCCCAGCATTTT. Protein product: CASSLRQDYKPQHF. V usage is TRBV7-2 and J usage is TRBJ1-5; D is unresolved. The CDR3 runs 14 residues. Trimming took off 2 bases at V and 8 bases at J, with 13 bases between the two ends. Per the germline V gene, CDR1 is SGHTA and CDR2 is FQGNSA.

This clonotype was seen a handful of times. This CDR3 is CSAGGDGTYEQYF. Written as DNA, the CDR3 is TGCAGCGCAGGGGGGGACGGCACCTACGAGCAGTACTTC. The chain recombines TRBV29-1 with TRBJ2-7, with D perhaps being TRBD1 or TRBD2 (7 bases each). Trimming pared 7 bases from V and 2 bases from J, leaving 15 bases between. From germline, CDR1 is SQVTM and CDR2 ANQGSEA. CDR3 length equals 13 residues.

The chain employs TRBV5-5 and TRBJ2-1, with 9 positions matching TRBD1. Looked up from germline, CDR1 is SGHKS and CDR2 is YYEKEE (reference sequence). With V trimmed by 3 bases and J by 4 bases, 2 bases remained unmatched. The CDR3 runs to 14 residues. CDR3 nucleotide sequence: TGTGCCAGCAGCTCCGGGACAGGGTACAATGAGCAGTTCTTC. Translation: CASSSGTGYNEQFF.

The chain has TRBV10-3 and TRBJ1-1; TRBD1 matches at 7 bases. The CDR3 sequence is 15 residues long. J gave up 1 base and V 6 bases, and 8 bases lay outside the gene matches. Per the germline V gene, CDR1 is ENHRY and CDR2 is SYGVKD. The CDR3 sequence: CAIREGQTSNTEAFF. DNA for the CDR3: TGTGCCATCAGGGAGGGACAGACCTCGAACACTGAAGCTTTCTTT.

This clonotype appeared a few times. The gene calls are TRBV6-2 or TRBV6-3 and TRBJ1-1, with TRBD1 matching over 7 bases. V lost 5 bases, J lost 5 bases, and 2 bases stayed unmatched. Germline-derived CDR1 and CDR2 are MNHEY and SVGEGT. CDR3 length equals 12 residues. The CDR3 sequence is CASSDRVTEAFF. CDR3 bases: TGTGCCAGCAGTGACAGGGTTACTGAAGCTTTCTTT.

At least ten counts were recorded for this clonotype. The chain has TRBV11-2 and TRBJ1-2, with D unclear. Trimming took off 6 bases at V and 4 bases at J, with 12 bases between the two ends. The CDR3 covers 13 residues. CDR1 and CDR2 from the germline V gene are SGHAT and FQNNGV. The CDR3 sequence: CASSGRQSYGYTF. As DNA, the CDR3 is TGTGCCAGCAGTGGACGGCAATCCTATGGCTACACCTTC.

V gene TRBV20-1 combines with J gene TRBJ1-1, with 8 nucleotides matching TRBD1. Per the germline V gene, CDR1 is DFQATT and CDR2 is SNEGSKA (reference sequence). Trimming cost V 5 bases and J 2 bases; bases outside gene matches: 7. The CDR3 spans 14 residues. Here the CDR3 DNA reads TGCAGTGCTGACAGGGGTCGGGGTAACACTGAAGCTTTCTTT. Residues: CSADRGRGNTEAFF.

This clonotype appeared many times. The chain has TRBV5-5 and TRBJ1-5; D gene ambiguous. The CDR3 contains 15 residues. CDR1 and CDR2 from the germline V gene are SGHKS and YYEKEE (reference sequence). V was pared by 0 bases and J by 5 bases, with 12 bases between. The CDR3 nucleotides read TGTGCCAGCAGCTTGGGGCACCTTGACGATCAGCCCCAGCATTTT. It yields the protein CASSLGHLDDQPQHF.